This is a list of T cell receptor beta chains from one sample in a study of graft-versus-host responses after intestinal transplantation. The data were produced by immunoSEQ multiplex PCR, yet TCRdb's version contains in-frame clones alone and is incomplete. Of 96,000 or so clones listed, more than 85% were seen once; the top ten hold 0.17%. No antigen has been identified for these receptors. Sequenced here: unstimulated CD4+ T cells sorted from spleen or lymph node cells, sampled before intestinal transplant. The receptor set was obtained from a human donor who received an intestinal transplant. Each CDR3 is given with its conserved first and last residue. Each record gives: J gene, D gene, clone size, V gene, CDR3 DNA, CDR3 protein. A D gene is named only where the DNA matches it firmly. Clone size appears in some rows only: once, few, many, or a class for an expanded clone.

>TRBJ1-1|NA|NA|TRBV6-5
TGTGCCAGCAGTTACTTGGTCAGGGGCTCTGAAGCTTTCTTT
CASSYLVRGSEAFF
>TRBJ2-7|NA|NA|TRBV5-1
TGCGCCAGCAGCTTGGGCTACGCCTACGAGCAGTACTTC
CASSLGYAYEQYF
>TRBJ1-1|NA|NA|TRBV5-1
TGCGCCAGCAGCTTGACAGGATACAACACTGAAGCTTTCTTT
CASSLTGYNTEAFF
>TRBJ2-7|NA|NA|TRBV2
TGTGCCAGCACAGGGGACTCCTACGAGCAGTACTTC
CASTGDSYEQYF
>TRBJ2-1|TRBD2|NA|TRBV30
TGTGCCTGGAGCCCCACTAGCGGTCCCATCGGTGAACAGTTCTTC
CAWSPTSGPIGEQFF
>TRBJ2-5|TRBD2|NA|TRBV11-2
TGTGCCAGCAGCTTAGGGGGGGGACTAGTTATAAAGACCCAGTACTTC
CASSLGGGLVIKTQYF
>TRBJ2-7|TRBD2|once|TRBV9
TGTGCCAGCAGCGAAGGACTAGCGGGGCCCTACGAGCAGTACTTC
CASSEGLAGPYEQYF
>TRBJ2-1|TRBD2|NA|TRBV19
TGTGCCAGTAGTATAACGACTTCGGGACTAGTGACCTACAATGAGCAGTTCTTC
CASSITTSGLVTYNEQFF
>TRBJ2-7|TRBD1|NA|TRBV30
TGTGCCTGGAGACAGGGGACCTACGAGCAGTACTTC
CAWRQGTYEQYF
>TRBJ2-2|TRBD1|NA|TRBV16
TGTGCCAGCAGCCAAGGCGGGACAGGGGCCGGGGAGCTGTTTTTT
CASSQGGTGAGELFF
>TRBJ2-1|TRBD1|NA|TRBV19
TGTGCCAGTAGCGGACAGGGGGGATACAATGAGCAGTTCTTC
CASSGQGGYNEQFF
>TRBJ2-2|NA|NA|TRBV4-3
TGCGCCAGCAGCCAAGATCTTTACAGGGAAGGGGCCGGGGAGCTGTTTTTT
CASSQDLYREGAGELFF
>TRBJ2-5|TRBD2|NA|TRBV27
TGTGCCAGCAGTTTAAGGACTAGCGCGGGCGTTCAAGAGACCCAGTACTTC
CASSLRTSAGVQETQYF
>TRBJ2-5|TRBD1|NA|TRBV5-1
TGCGCCAGCAGCTCCGGGACAGCGCAGGGAGAGACCCAGTACTTC
CASSSGTAQGETQYF
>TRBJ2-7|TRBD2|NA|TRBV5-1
TGCGCCAGCAGCTTGGCCCGTTCCCCTAGCGGAACTCAGACCTACGAGCAGTACTTC
CASSLARSPSGTQTYEQYF
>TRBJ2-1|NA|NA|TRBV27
TGTGCCAGCAGTTTATCGGGCTGGCGAACGAGCATGAATGAGCAGTTCTTC
CASSLSGWRTSMNEQFF
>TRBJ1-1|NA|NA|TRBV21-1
TGTGCCAGCGGTCCACCTCGAGGGTCCCCTGAAGCTTTCTTT
CASGPPRGSPEAFF
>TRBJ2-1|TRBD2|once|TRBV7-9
TGTGCCAGCAGCTTAGTGGGGAGGGACAATGAGCAGTTCTTC
CASSLVGRDNEQFF
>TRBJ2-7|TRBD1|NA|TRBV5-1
TGCGCCAGCAGCTTGGCCCGTAGGGGGCCCTACGAGCAGTACTTC
CASSLARRGPYEQYF
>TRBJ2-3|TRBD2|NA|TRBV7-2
TGTGCCAGCAGCCCGGGGGGGACTCGTGTGGATACGCAGTATTTT
CASSPGGTRVDTQYF
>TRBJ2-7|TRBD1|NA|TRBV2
TGTGCCAGCAGTCGGGACAGCTACGAGCAGTACTTC
CASSRDSYEQYF
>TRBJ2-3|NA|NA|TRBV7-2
TGTGCCAGCAGCTTAGCGGCCAGGGGCACAGATACGCAGTATTTT
CASSLAARGTDTQYF
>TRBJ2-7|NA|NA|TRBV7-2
TGTGCCAGCAGCCCTCGGCCGGGAACGGTGCAGTACTTC
CASSPRPGTVQYF
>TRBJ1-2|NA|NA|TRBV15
TGTGCCACCAGCAGACCACGGCGGGAGGGATACACCTTC
CATSRPRREGYTF
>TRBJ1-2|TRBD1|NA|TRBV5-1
TGCGCCAGCAGCGGAATGACAGGGACTGGCTACACCTTC
CASSGMTGTGYTF
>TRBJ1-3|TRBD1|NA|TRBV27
TGTGCCAGCAGACCGGACAGGCTAGGCGGAAACACCATATATTTT
CASRPDRLGGNTIYF
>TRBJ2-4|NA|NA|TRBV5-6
TGTGCCAGCAGCTCTACAGGGATACTAGCCAAAAACATTCAGTACTTC
CASSSTGILAKNIQYF
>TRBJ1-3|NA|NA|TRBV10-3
TGTGCCATCACCGCGATCAGGGGAAGCTCTGGAAACACCATATATTTT
CAITAIRGSSGNTIYF
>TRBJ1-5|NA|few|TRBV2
TGTGCCAGCAGTTATCAGGTCTCCCAGCCCCAGCATTTT
CASSYQVSQPQHF
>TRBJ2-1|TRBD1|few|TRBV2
TGTGCCAGCAGTGGGATGGGGACAGGATACAATGAGCAGTTCTTC
CASSGMGTGYNEQFF
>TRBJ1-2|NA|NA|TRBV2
TGCGCCAGCACCTTATATGGCTACACCTTC
CASTLYGYTF
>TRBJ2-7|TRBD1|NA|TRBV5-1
TGCGCCAGCAGCTTTAAATGGGGACAGGGTTACGAGCAGTACTTC
CASSFKWGQGYEQYF
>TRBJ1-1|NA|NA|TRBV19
TGTGCCAGTAGTATTGTAGGACAGAAGAACACTGAAGCTTTCTTT
CASSIVGQKNTEAFF
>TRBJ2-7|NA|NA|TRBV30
TGTGCCTGGAGTGTATCAAGAACCCGGGACACGCCCTACGAGCAGTACTTC
CAWSVSRTRDTPYEQYF
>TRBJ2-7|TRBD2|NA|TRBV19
TGTGCCAGTAGGGAGGGAGGGTCGGGCGAGCAGTACTTC
CASREGGSGEQYF
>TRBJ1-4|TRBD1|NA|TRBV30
TGTGCCTGGAAAGTGCTAAGGGGCAGGGGGCGCGAAAAACTGTTTTTT
CAWKVLRGRGREKLFF
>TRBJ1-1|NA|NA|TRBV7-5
TGTGCCAGAAGCGCCCGGACAGGTTTGGGGGCTTTCTTT
CARSARTGLGAFF
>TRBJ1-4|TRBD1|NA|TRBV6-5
TGTGCCAGCAGCCGAGACAGGGGTAATGAAAAACTGTTTTTT
CASSRDRGNEKLFF
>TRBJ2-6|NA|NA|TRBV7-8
TGTGCCAGCAGCCCCGGACAGTTCCTCTCTGGGGCCAACGTCCTGACTTTC
CASSPGQFLSGANVLTF
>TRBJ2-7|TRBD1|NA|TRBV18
TGTGCCAGCTCACCGGGACAGGGGATATACGAGCAGTACTTC
CASSPGQGIYEQYF
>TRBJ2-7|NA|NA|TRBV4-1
TGCGCCAGCAGCCACACACCATACGAGCAGTACTTC
CASSHTPYEQYF
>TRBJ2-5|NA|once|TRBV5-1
TGCGCCAGCAGCTTCTCCTGGGGCCCCGCACCTCAAGAGACCCAGTACTTC
CASSFSWGPAPQETQYF
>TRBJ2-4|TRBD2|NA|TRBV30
TGTGCGTACGAGGGAGGGGCTGCTCAGTACTTC
CAYEGGAAQYF
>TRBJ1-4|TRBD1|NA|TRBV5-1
TGCGCCAGTCAGGAGGGACAGGGGTTTGAAAAACTGTTTTTT
CASQEGQGFEKLFF
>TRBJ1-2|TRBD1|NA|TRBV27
TGTGCCAGCAGGAACACCGGGACAGGGGATGGCTACACCTTC
CASRNTGTGDGYTF
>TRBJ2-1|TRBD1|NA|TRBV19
TGTGCCAGTAGGGAGGACAGGGCCCGAAATGAGCAGTTCTTC
CASREDRARNEQFF
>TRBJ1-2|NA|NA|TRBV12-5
TGTGCTAGTGGTTTGGTACAATGGGCAGGGCTGACTAACTATGGCTACACCTTC
CASGLVQWAGLTNYGYTF
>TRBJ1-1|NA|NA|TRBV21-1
TGTGCCAGCAGCAAATCTCAGGGTTTGAGCACTGAAGCTTTCTTT
CASSKSQGLSTEAFF
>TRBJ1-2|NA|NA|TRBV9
TGTGCCAGCAGCGTAGTTCCAGCTAACTATGGCTACACCTTC
CASSVVPANYGYTF
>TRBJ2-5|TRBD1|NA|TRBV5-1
TGCGCCAGCAGCTACCCGGGACAGCAAGAGACCCAGTACTTC
CASSYPGQQETQYF
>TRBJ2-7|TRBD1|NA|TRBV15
TGTGCCACCAGCAGGGACAGGGTAACCCACTACGAGCAGTACTTC
CATSRDRVTHYEQYF
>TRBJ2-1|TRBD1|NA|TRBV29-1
TGCAGCGGGGACAGGCACAATGAGCAGTTCTTC
CSGDRHNEQFF